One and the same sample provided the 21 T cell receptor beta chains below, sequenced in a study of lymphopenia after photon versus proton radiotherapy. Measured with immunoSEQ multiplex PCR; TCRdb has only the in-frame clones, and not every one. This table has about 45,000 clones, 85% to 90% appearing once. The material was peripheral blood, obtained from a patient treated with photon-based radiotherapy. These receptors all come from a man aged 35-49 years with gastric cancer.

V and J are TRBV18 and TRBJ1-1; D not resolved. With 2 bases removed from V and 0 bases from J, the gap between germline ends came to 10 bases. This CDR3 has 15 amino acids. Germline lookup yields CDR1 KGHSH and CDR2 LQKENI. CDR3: CASSPAGGLNTEAFF. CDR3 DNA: TGTGCCAGCTCACCAGCGGGCGGATTGAACACTGAAGCTTTCTTT. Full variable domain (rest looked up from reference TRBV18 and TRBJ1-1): NAGVMQNPRHLVRRRGQEARLRCSPMKGHSHVYWYRQLPEEGLKFMVYLQKENIIDESGMPKERFSAEFPKEGPSILRIQQVVRGDSAAYFCASSPAGGLNTEAFFGQGTRLTVV.

CDR3 amino acids: CASSPGTSGRDTQYF. CDR3 DNA sequence: TGTGCCAGCAGCCCTGGGACTAGCGGGCGGGATACGCAGTATTTT. The V and J genes are TRBV7-3 and TRBJ2-3; 12 bases are shared with TRBD2. Germline lookup yields CDR1 SGHTA and CDR2 FQGTGA. The V segment lost 5 bases and the J segment 6 bases; nucleotides outside the gene matches: 6. The CDR3 runs 15 residues. The variable domain in full, completed from reference TRBV7-3 and TRBJ2-3, reads GAGVSQTPSNKVTEKGKYVELRCDPISGHTALYWYRQSLGQGPEFLIYFQGTGAADDSGLPNDRFFAVRPEGSVSTLKIQRTERGDSAVYLCASSPGTSGRDTQYFGPGTRLTVL.

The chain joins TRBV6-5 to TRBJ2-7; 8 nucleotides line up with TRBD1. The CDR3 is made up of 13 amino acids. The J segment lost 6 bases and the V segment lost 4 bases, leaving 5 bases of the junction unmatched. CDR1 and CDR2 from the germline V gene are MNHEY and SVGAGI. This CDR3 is CASSFRTGFEQYF. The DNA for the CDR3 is TGTGCCAGCAGTTTTCGGACAGGGTTCGAGCAGTACTTC.

CDR3 loop: CASSDSGNTEAFF. In DNA form, the CDR3 reads TGTGCCAGCAGTGACTCTGGGAACACTGAAGCTTTCTTT. This chain connects TRBV6-4 to TRBJ1-1, with unresolved D. The CDR3 covers 13 residues. V was trimmed by 0 bases and J by 1 base, leaving 3 bases between them. Looked up from germline, CDR1 is MRHNA and CDR2 is SNTAGT.

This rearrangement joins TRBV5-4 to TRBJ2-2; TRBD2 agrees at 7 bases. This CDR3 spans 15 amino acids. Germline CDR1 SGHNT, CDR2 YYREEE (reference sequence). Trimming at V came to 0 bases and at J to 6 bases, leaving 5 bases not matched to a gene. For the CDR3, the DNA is TGTGCCAGCAGCTTGGTTATTCGGGGGGCCGGGGAGCTGTTTTTT. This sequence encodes CASSLVIRGAGELFF.

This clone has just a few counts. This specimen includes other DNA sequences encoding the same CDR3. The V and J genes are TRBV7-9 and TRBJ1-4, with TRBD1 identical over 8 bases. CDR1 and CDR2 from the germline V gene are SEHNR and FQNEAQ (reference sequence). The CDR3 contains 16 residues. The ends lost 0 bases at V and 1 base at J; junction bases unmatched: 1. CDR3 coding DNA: TGTGCCAGCAGCTTAGCAGACAGGGGAACTAATGAAAAACTGTTTTTT. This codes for CASSLADRGTNEKLFF.

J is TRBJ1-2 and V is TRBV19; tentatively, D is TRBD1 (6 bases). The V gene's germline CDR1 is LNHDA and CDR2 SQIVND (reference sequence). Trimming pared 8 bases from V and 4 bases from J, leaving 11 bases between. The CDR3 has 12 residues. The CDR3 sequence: CASRTVGYGYTF. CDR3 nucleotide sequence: TGTGCCAGTCGGACAGTAGGCTATGGCTACACCTTC.

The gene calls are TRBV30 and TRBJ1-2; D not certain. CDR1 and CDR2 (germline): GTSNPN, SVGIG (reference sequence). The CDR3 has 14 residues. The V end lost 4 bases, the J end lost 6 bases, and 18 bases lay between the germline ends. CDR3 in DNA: TGTGCCTGGACCGGGCGTCCCTTAATTCATGGCTACACCTTC. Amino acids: CAWTGRPLIHGYTF.

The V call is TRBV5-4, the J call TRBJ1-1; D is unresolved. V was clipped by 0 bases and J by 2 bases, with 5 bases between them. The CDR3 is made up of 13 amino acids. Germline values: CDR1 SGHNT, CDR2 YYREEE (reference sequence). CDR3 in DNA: TGTGCCAGCAGCTTGGACCCCAACACTGAAGCTTTCTTT. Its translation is CASSLDPNTEAFF.

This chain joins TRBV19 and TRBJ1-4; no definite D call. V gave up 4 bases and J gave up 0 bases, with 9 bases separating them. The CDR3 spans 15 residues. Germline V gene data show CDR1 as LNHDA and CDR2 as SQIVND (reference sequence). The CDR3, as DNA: TGTGCCAGTAGTACCTTGCTAGCAACTAATGAAAAACTGTTTTTT. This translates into CASSTLLATNEKLFF.

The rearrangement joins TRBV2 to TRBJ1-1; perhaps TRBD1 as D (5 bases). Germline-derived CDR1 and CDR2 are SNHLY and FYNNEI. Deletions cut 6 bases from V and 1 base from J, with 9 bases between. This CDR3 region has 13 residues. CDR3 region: CASSGGENTEAFF. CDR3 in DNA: TGTGCCAGCAGCGGAGGGGAGAACACTGAAGCTTTCTTT.

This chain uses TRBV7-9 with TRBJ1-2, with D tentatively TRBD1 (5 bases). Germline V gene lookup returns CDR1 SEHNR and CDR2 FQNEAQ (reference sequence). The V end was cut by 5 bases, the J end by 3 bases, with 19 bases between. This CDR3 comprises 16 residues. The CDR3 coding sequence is TGTGCCAGCAGCCATACGACAGACCCCGGGGACTATGGCTACACCTTC. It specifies CASSHTTDPGDYGYTF. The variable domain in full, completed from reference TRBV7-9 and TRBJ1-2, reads DTGVSQNPRHKITKRGQNVTFRCDPISEHNRLYWYRQTLGQGPEFLTYFQNEAQLEKSRLLSDRFSAERPKGSFSTLEIQRTEQGDSAMYLCASSHTTDPGDYGYTFGSGTRLTVV.

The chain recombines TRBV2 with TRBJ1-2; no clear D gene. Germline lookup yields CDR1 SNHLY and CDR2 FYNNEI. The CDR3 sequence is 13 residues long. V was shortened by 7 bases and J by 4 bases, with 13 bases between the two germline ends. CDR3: CASTGLAAYGYTF. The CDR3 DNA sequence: TGTGCCAGCACAGGTCTAGCGGCCTATGGCTACACCTTC.

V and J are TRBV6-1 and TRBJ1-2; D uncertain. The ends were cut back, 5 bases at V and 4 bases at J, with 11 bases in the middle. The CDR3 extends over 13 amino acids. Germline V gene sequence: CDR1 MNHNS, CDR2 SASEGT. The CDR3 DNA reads TGTGCCAGCAGTATAGGAGACTTCTATGGCTACACCTTC. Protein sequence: CASSIGDFYGYTF.

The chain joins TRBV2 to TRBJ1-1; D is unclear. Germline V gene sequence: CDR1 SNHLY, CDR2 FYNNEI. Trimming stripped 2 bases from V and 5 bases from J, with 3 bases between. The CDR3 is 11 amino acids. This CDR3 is CASSEWTEAFF. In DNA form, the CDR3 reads TGTGCCAGCAGTGAATGGACTGAAGCTTTCTTT.

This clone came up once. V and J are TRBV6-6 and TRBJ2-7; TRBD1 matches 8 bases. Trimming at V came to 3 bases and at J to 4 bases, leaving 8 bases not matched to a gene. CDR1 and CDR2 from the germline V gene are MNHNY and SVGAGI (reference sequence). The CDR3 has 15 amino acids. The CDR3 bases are TGTGCCAGCAGTTATTCTGGGACAGGTGATTACGAGCAGTACTTC. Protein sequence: CASSYSGTGDYEQYF.

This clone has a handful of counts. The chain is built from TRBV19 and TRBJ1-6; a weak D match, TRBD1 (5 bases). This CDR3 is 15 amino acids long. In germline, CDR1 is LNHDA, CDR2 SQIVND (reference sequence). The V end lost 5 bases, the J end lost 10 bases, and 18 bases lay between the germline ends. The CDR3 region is CASSETRAAVSPLHF. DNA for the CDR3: TGTGCCAGTAGTGAAACCAGGGCCGCCGTATCACCCCTCCACTTT.

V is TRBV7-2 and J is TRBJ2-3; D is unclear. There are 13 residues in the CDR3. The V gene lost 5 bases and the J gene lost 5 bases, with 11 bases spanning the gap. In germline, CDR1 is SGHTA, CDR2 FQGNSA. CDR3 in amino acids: CASSGIRRDTQYF. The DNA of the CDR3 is TGTGCCAGCAGCGGGATCCGCCGAGATACGCAGTATTTT.

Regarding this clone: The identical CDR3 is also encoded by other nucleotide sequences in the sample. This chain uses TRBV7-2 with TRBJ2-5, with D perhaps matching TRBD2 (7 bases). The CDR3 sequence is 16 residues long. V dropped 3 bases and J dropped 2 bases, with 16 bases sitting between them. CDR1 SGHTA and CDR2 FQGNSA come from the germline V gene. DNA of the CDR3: TGTGCCAGCAGCTTTCTGTTCGGGGGGCGGCAAGAGACCCAGTACTTC. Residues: CASSFLFGGRQETQYF.

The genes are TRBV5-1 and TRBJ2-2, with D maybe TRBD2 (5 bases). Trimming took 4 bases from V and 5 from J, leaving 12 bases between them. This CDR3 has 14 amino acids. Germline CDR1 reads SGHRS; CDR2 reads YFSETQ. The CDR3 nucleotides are TGCGCCAGCAGCCCTAGCCCGAGGACCGGGGAGCTGTTTTTT. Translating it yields CASSPSPRTGELFF.

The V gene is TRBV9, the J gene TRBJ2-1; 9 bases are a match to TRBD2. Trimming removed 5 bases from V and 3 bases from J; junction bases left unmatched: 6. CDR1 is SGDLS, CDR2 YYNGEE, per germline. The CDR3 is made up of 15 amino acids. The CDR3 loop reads CASSQTSGYYNEQFF. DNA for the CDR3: TGTGCCAGCAGTCAGACTAGCGGATACTACAATGAGCAGTTCTTC.